This T cell receptor beta chain is from a study of T cell responses to AZD1222 COVID-19 vaccine. Concerning this clone: Its cognate antigen is unknown.

Study-wide points: Reportedly, close to half of spike-specific TCRs are directed against unmutated variant regions. There were mostly white British donors and more females than males, and clonal diversity was possibly underestimated.

CDR1 and CDR2 (germline): SGHRS, YFSETQ. The V and J ends lost 4 bases and 3 bases respectively, with 10 bases between them. The CDR3 is 13 amino acids. Clones were sequenced by immunoSEQ multiplex PCR, and TCRdb holds only the in-frame ones, with some missing. Seen here are approximately 150,000 clones, 88% observed once, and the top ten hold 4% to 5.5%. This specimen consisted of peripheral blood, obtained 28 days after the second AZD1222 dose. The V call is TRBV5-1, the J call TRBJ1-2, with no clear D. The sequence derives from an adult who received the AZD1222 COVID-19 vaccine. In nucleotides, the CDR3 is TGCGCCAGCAGCCCGGTACTGGACTATGGCTACACCTTC. Its protein is CASSPVLDYGYTF.